This T cell receptor beta chain was obtained from a study of cytomegalovirus exposure and HLA in healthy donors. The PCR contained 60 Vbeta and 13 Jbeta primers. Repertoires were generated with immunoSEQ multiplex PCR, while TCRdb's copy carries only in-frame clones and drops some. The data show approximately 78,000 clones, with 65% to 85% seen just once and roughly 2.6% held by the top ten. Trimming shortened V by 5 bases and J by 4 bases, and 14 bases separated the two germline ends. Germline values: CDR1 MNHNS, CDR2 SASEGT. The CDR3 has 14 residues. The chain recombines TRBV6-1 with TRBJ1-2, with a possible D match to TRBD1 (5 bases). The receptor comes from a woman in her forties or fifties in good health and CMV-seronegative. Source material: PBMCs. CDR3 DNA sequence: TGTGCCAGCAGTTCAACAGGAACGAGCTATGGCTACACCTTC. This sequence encodes CASSSTGTSYGYTF.